Described below is a single TCR beta chain sequence and its context. Its antigen is currently not known. This is likely a read error, given that the CDR3 carries no conserved phenylalanine or tryptophan at its end. This record comes from a study of cytomegalovirus exposure and HLA in healthy donors (dated by TCRdb to the late 2010s). In the study overall: An earlier analysis of around 600 of the donors reported roughly 300 Gb of sequence data and approximately 110 million unique TCR beta sequences from approximately 180 million T cells. An early release covering approximately 600 HLA-typed donors comprised about 300 gigabases of sequencing data and 65 million to 100 million unique TCR sequences. Among the roughly 410 genotyped donors, around 81% belonged to the genetic ancestry cluster associated with self-reported Caucasian donors. The study aimed to test whether cataloging public T cell receptors could reveal signatures of past pathogen exposure. Using immunosequencing, the study profiled T cell repertoires from some 670 subjects and related those repertoires to cytomegalovirus serostatus. A separate validation cohort of roughly 130 different subjects was used in addition to the approximately 670-subject first cohort. To predict cytomegalovirus infection status, the study brought together high-throughput TCR immunosequencing, statistical association of individual TCRs with disease status, and machine learning. In a later analysis, previously published TCR beta repertoires from more than 500 donors were re-analyzed and high-resolution HLA genotyping was added so that TCR occurrence patterns could be studied. The later analysis used no new phenotypic data to find candidate immune exposures, relying instead on TCR beta sequences and their occurrence across donors. To decide whether each TCR beta V gene segment behaved as functional or pseudogenic, an earlier analysis of fewer than 750 of the donors relied on high-throughput TCR beta sequencing. Donor age, sex, ethnicity and CMV serostatus were collected together with the repertoire data. A later genetic analysis took genome-wide SNP genotypes for about 55% of the 666 donors and used that subset as a discovery cohort. All discovery cohort repertoires had been generated on a single sequencing platform. Class I and class II HLA loci were covered by the typing at four-digit resolution. The number of donors typed differed by locus, with roughly 620-640 for A, B, C, DRB1 and DQB1, roughly 520 for DQA1, approximately 570 for DPA1, and approximately 470 for DPB1. Because of strong linkage in the cohort, 5 or 6 DR-DQ haplotypes were treated as single units for association and clustering. Among 398 genotyped donors of the cohort, an average of around 220,000 unique TCR beta nucleotide sequences was sequenced per donor, of which about 18% were non-productive. Paper-wide results and their limitations: A total of 150 or so TCR beta chains were listed by the study as associated with cytomegalovirus. The earlier analysis of 587 of the donors excluded some 15 rarely observed V segments, including chromosome 9 orphons, because counts were too low. Some IMGT-functional V segments, including TRBV6-2 and TRBV6-3, could not be distinguished by the 87-base-pair reads and were therefore excluded. Roughly uniform sequencing depth across donors was assumed in presence/absence analyses, although this assumption may not hold. An association between a missense DCLRE1C variant and V-gene and J-gene trimming of TCR beta chains was found in a later genetic analysis and replicated in an independent cohort. In vitro tests confirmed that a few of the cytomegalovirus-associated TCR beta chains recognize cytomegalovirus antigens. HLA typing was unavailable for some donors at each locus, so association tests used only the typed subset. In an earlier analysis of fewer than 750 of the donors, most TCR beta V segments were observed in productive rearrangements about 90% or about 30% of the time, broadly matching IMGT annotations. A cluster of highly shared sequence variants was judged likely to be a technical artifact of the sequencing pipeline. According to a later analysis, parvovirus B19, influenza, CMV and Epstein-Barr virus appeared linked to several top co-occurrence clusters. Compared with equally common non-associated chains, HLA-associated TCR beta chains in a later analysis were more clonally expanded and had lower generation probabilities. A later genetic analysis reported fewer N-insertions in productive TCRs among donors in an Asian-associated ancestry cluster than the approximately 700-donor mean. Linkage disequilibrium might explain the correlated functional status among segregating V segments, but an unknown experimental factor could not be excluded. At a false discovery rate of 0.05, a later analysis linked around 15,000 TCR beta sequences to specific HLA alleles. For the cohort, immune exposure information was limited to CMV serostatus. The cohort was sequenced for TCR beta chains only, and without alpha or paired-chain data the features that could be detected were limited. The authors suggested that the approach could potentially be generalized to other disease states and immunological phenotypes. A further reported finding was that TCR beta sequences accurately predicted the HLA-A and HLA-B alleles for most subjects in the first cohort. According to a later analysis, most CMV-associated TCR beta chains appeared to be HLA-restricted, and the HLA associations seemed to be driven largely by CMV exposure. When HLA alleles, especially DR and DQ, strongly co-occurred, attributing TCR associations to individual alleles was difficult. In a later analysis, TCR association rates were found to vary across HLA loci, with the most associated TCRs seen for DRB1 alleles and the fewest for HLA-C alleles. The classifier was reported to diagnose cytomegalovirus status with high specificity and sensitivity in both the original cohort and the validation cohort. Most TCR sequences were seen in very few donors, while some public TCRs were found in many individuals.

Inclusive of both ends, the CDR3 amounts to 17 amino acids. Only the CDR3 portion is preserved as DNA: 51 bases, with reading frame beginning at the first base. The junction carries 21 bases between V and J, which are trimmed by 1 base and 6 bases respectively. The germline V gene provides CDR1 SGHDN and CDR2 FVKESK. The cohort comprised several hundred healthy bone marrow donors. Cohort members were all nominally healthy when sampled, although unrecorded immune exposures were likely present. The donor tested CMV seronegative, placing the donor among the roughly 340 seronegative members of the cohort. A peripheral blood sample was collected from each donor, and TCR beta sequencing was performed on peripheral blood mononuclear cells. Genomic DNA was extracted from the blood cell samples with the Qiagen DNeasy Blood Extraction Kit. Library creation used the immunoSEQ multiplex PCR assay. The multiplex PCR relied on a mix of 60 forward primers for TCR Vbeta segments and 13 reverse primers for TCR Jbeta segments. Amplification of the CDR3 region of rearranged TCR beta genes was performed with a multiplex PCR assay on genomic DNA. Amplified TCR beta libraries were sequenced as 87-base-pair reads on the Illumina HiSeq System. Per the authors' processing: In a later analysis, 77 million or so unique TCR beta chains were counted across the roughly 670 repertoires, and around 11 million of these chains were shared by at least two donors. To remove PCR and sequencing errors, raw reads were error-corrected and collapsed into unique sequences using a nearest-neighbor algorithm that merged closely related sequences. Alignment of CDR3 sequences to IMGT reference sequences was used to assign V, D and J gene segments. For a sequence to be retained, at least a six-nucleotide match to both a V gene segment and a J gene segment was required. A rearrangement counted as productive if the CDR3 had no stop codons and remained in frame with V and J, and every other rearrangement counted as non-productive. Following IMGT convention, CDR3 was defined as the stretch from the second conserved V-encoded cysteine up to the conserved J-encoded phenylalanine. In an earlier analysis of around 600 of the donors, sequences lacking an unambiguous match to a single V gene segment were excluded. In an earlier analysis of several hundred of the donors, V segments were called functional above 56.7% productive rearrangements and were called segregating when the between-donor standard deviation exceeded 5%. A statistical classification framework was built for diagnosing cytomegalovirus status from the catalog of TCR beta chain sequences. V and J gene assignment, in a later analysis, came from comparing TCR nucleotide sequences with IMGT/GENE-DB human TR gene sequences. In a later analysis, CDR3 sequences and most-parsimonious VDJ recombination scenarios were assigned using the TCRdist pipeline. In a later analysis, each TCR beta chain was defined by its CDR3 amino acid sequence together with its V-gene family, and reads without a unique V-gene family were excluded. In a later analysis, 450 to 600 highly shared, low-generation-probability nucleotide sequences were removed to address suspected cross-contamination and a sequencing artifact. In a later analysis, a clonal expansion index for each public chain was calculated from normalized within-repertoire ranks of inferred template counts. In a later analysis, generation probabilities were computed with a VDJ recombination model fitted to out-of-frame rearrangements, and the resulting probabilities were checked against IGoR. In a later analysis, TCR-TCR, TCR-HLA and TCR-CMV co-occurrence was scored with hypergeometric tests, and a repertoire-size bias correction was applied to TCR pairs. To estimate false discovery rates, a later analysis permuted the HLA or CMV assignments 20 times. In a later analysis, co-occurring TCRs were grouped using DBSCAN, and TCRdist sequence similarity was added for clustering within HLA-allele-positive subsets. Repertoires with fewer than 30,000 or more than 120,000 public chains were left out of co-occurrence clustering, as were five repertoires with anomalous nucleotide sharing. TCRdb took this table from immuneACCESS and kept in-frame rearrangements with V and J called. Such tables lack part of the clones; where checked against another copy, unresolved V genes explain under half of the gap, and the rest is unexplained. V, J and clone size were drawn from that table, and D and trimming were deduced from the DNA. Recorded for this sample are 130,000 or so clones; roughly three fifths of them occurred a single time. The ten largest account for roughly 6% of the sample.

The V and J genes are TRBV14 and TRBJ1-1; the D gene is perhaps TRBD1, on 5 matching bases. Sequenced material: PBMCs. The sequence was collected from an older woman in good health and CMV-seronegative. The CDR3 protein sequence reads: CASSQVQQGQGVAEAFL. The bases are TGTGCCAGCAGCCAAGTCCAGCAAGGGCAGGGTGTAGCTGAAGCTTTCCTT.